The entry below gives a single TCR beta chain sequence along with its context. Original analysis: Estimation of nucleated cell counts relied on the amplification of reference gene primers. Assay: immunoSEQ multiplex PCR; the TCRdb copy retains only in-frame clones and omits some. V and J calls and clone size come straight from that table; D and trimming were deduced from the DNA. Here the sample spans 90,000 or so clones, over 75% being singletons. This CDR3 spans 13 amino acids. With 11 bases clipped from V and 7 bases from J, the junction kept 13 bases outside the gene matches. Germline V gives CDR1 MNHEY, CDR2 SVGAGI. This entry comes from a study of blood T cell repertoires in COVID-19. Study-level background: Collection of acute and convalescent COVID-19 samples took place in the United States, Italy and Spain. PBMCs, B-cell-depleted T cells, or T cells were the source of the cDNA or gDNA that made up the material.

The rearrangement joins TRBV6-5 to TRBJ1-2; TRBD1 aligns across 7 bases. Sequenced: peripheral blood. This clonotype was obtained from an elderly man with active or convalescent COVID-19. The CDR3 DNA reads as TGTGCCCGGGGGGGAAGGGGGCAGGCTGGCTACACCTTC. Protein sequence: CARGGRGQAGYTF.